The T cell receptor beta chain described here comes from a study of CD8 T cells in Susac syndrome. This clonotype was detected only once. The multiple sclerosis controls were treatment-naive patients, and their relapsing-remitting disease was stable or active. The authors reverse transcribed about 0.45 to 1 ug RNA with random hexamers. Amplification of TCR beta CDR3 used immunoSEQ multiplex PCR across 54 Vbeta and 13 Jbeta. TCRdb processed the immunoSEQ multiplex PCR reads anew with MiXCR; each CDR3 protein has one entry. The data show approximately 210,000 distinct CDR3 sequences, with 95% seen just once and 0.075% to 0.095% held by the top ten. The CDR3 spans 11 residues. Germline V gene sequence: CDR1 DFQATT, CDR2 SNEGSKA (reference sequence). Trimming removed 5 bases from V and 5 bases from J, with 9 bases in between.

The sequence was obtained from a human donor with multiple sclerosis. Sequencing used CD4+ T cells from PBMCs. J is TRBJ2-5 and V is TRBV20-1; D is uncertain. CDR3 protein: CSAHKWETQYF. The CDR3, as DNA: TGCAGTGCTCACAAGTGGGAGACCCAGTACTTC.